The 16 T cell receptor beta chains below come from one sample, sequenced in a study of shared clonotypes between healthy human individuals. Measured with immunoSEQ multiplex PCR; TCRdb has only the in-frame clones, and not every one. The sample includes about 2.4 million clones, just over 90% seen only once; the top ten take 0.11% to 0.15%. The sequencing input was naive CD4+ T cells sorted from blood. The subset here: CD45RA+ positively selected. These receptors all stem from a young man in good health.

The gene calls are TRBV5-5 and TRBJ1-1; no definite D call. CDR1 is SGHKS, CDR2 YYEKEE, per germline (reference sequence). V shed 0 bases and J shed 0 bases, with 9 bases lying between them. The CDR3 is 15 amino acids. CDR3 nucleotides: TGTGCCAGCAGCTTGGCCCCAACGGTGAACACTGAAGCTTTCTTT. Residues: CASSLAPTVNTEAFF.

The rearrangement uses TRBV7-2 and TRBJ2-1; TRBD2 might be the D (5 bases). Germline loops: CDR1 SGHTA, CDR2 FQGNSA. Trimming left V 5 bases short and J 7 bases short, with 18 bases between. CDR3 length equals 15 residues. Written as DNA, the CDR3 is TGTGCCAGCAGCAATCGCACGGGATTTGGGAATGAGCAGTTCTTC. Its protein is CASSNRTGFGNEQFF.

This chain uses TRBV27 with TRBJ2-2, with 7 bases that match TRBD1. This CDR3 has 14 amino acids. The V gene's germline CDR1 is MNHEY and CDR2 SMNVEV (reference sequence). The J segment lost 3 bases and the V segment lost 6 bases, leaving 4 bases of the junction unmatched. DNA of the CDR3: TGTGCCAGCAGGACAGGGTTCGACACCGGGGAGCTGTTTTTT. Its protein is CASRTGFDTGELFF.

The chain has TRBV5-4 and TRBJ2-5; TRBD1 or TRBD2 may be the D gene (6 bases each). The V gene lost 4 bases and the J gene lost 2 bases, with 21 bases spanning the gap. The V gene's germline CDR1 is SGHNT and CDR2 YYREEE (reference sequence). This CDR3 is 17 amino acids long. The CDR3 is CASSRGGSQGTQETQYF. The CDR3 DNA reads as TGTGCCAGCAGCCGAGGAGGTTCGCAGGGGACTCAAGAGACCCAGTACTTC.

This chain uses TRBV5-6 with TRBJ2-3, with D tentatively TRBD1 (6 bases). V was cut by 0 bases and J by 6 bases, with 11 bases left in between. Germline V lookup: CDR1 SGHDT, CDR2 YYEEEE. The CDR3 runs 14 residues. The CDR3 spells CASSLDRVVDTQYF. DNA for the CDR3: TGTGCCAGCAGCTTGGACAGGGTGGTGGATACGCAGTATTTT.

This clone was counted a single time. The same CDR3 arises from other DNA sequences in this sample as well. This sequence joins TRBV7-3 and TRBJ2-1; 7 positions match TRBD1. V was pared by 1 base and J by 4 bases, with 1 base of the junction left unmatched. This CDR3 contains 14 residues. The germline V gene encodes CDR1 SGHTA and CDR2 FQGTGA. Here the CDR3 DNA reads TGTGCCAGCAGCTTAAAGGGGGCGTACAATGAGCAGTTCTTC. Translation: CASSLKGAYNEQFF. Supplemented by reference TRBV7-3 and TRBJ2-1, the full variable domain reads GAGVSQTPSNKVTEKGKYVELRCDPISGHTALYWYRQSLGQGPEFLIYFQGTGAADDSGLPNDRFFAVRPEGSVSTLKIQRTERGDSAVYLCASSLKGAYNEQFFGPGTRLTVL.

The genes are TRBV10-1 and TRBJ2-5; D unclear. Deletions cut 0 bases from V and 1 base from J, with 6 bases between. CDR1 and CDR2 (germline): WNHNN, SYGVQD (reference sequence). The CDR3 spans 14 residues. DNA for the CDR3: TGCGCCAGCAGTGAGTCCCCGTCCCAAGAGACCCAGTACTTC. It is translated as CASSESPSQETQYF.

The genes are TRBV19 and TRBJ1-5, with D maybe TRBD1 (6 bases). The ends were cut back, 3 bases at V and 7 bases at J, with 16 bases in the middle. The CDR3 runs to 15 residues. Looked up from germline, CDR1 is LNHDA and CDR2 is SQIVND (reference sequence). The CDR3 nucleotides read TGTGCCAGTAGTATCCAAACAGGGCAGGGGCAGCCCCAGCATTTT. Amino acids: CASSIQTGQGQPQHF. The full variable domain, completed using reference TRBV19 and TRBJ1-5, is DGGITQSPKYLFRKEGQNVTLSCEQNLNHDAMYWYRQDPGQGLRLIYYSQIVNDFQKGDIAEGYSVSREKKESFPLTVTSAQKNPTAFYLCASSIQTGQGQPQHFGDGTRLSIL.

The CDR3 loop reads CASSWGSPTGNNEQFF. CDR3 nucleotide sequence: TGCGCCAGCAGTTGGGGGTCCCCTACAGGTAACAATGAGCAGTTCTTC. This chain joins TRBV5-1 and TRBJ2-1; D tentatively reads TRBD1 or TRBD2 (5 bases each). The germline gives CDR1 SGHRS, CDR2 YFSETQ. CDR3 length: 16 amino acids. Between the trimmed V and J ends, which lost 5 bases and 5 bases, there was a span of 20 bases.

CDR3 in amino acids: CASCMGQGRCNEQFF. Here the CDR3 DNA reads TGTGCCAGCTGCATGGGACAGGGAAGGTGCAATGAGCAGTTCTTC. V and J are TRBV27 and TRBJ2-1; 9 nucleotides agree with TRBD1. The germline gives CDR1 MNHEY, CDR2 SMNVEV (reference sequence). J lost 6 bases, V lost 8 bases, and 11 bases had no gene match. The CDR3 covers 15 residues.

The table lists this clone with a count of one. V usage is TRBV6-5 and J usage is TRBJ2-5; D call uncertain. The CDR3 sequence is 14 residues long. V was trimmed by 6 bases and J by 7 bases, leaving 18 bases between them. Germline V gene lookup returns CDR1 MNHEY and CDR2 SVGAGI. The CDR3 reads CASSWRTGVGTQYF. CDR3 DNA sequence: TGTGCCAGCAGCTGGCGGACGGGCGTAGGGACCCAGTACTTC.

The V gene is TRBV10-2, the J gene TRBJ2-5; weak D call: TRBD2 (5 bases). Germline V lookup: CDR1 WSHSY, CDR2 SAAADI. V was clipped by 4 bases and J by 4 bases, with 16 bases between them. This CDR3 has 15 amino acids. Here the CDR3 DNA reads TGCGCCAGCAGTGGAGCGGCCCAAAGGTCAGAGACCCAGTACTTC. Translated: CASSGAAQRSETQYF.

This chain connects TRBV5-1 to TRBJ1-1; no firm D call. V lost 2 bases to trimming and J lost 2 bases, with 10 bases between them. The V gene's germline CDR1 is SGHRS and CDR2 YFSETQ. The CDR3 consists of 14 residues. As DNA, the CDR3 is TGCGCCAGCAGCTTCACAGCTACTAACACTGAAGCTTTCTTT. Its protein product is CASSFTATNTEAFF.

The count of this clone is one. The V call is TRBV7-2, the J call TRBJ2-7, with D maybe TRBD1 (6 bases). CDR1 is SGHTA and CDR2 is FQGNSA in the germline V gene. The germline V and J ends were trimmed by 0 bases and 1 base, with 10 bases remaining between them. The CDR3 has 15 residues. The DNA of the CDR3 is TGTGCCAGCAGCTTAGCCCTGGACAGTTCCTACGAGCAGTACTTC. Its protein is CASSLALDSSYEQYF.

The chain employs TRBV20-1 and TRBJ2-3; no definite D call. This CDR3 region has 10 residues. The V gene's germline CDR1 is DFQATT and CDR2 SNEGSKA (reference sequence). V shed 6 bases and J shed 4 bases, with 5 bases lying between them. CDR3 coding DNA: TGCAGTGCCCATGCAGATACGCAGTATTTT. The encoded protein is CSAHADTQYF.

This clone was seen a single time. The chain employs TRBV18 and TRBJ2-5; 8 bases fit TRBD2. The CDR3 runs to 17 residues. The ends lost 3 bases at V and 2 bases at J; junction bases unmatched: 11. Germline CDR1 is KGHSH and CDR2 is LQKENI. CDR3 DNA sequence: TGTGCCAGCTCACCGGGCAGGGCCCGCGGGGGGCAAGAGACCCAGTACTTC. Translated: CASSPGRARGGQETQYF.